The rows below give T cell receptor beta chains drawn from one sample of a study of blood T cell repertoires in COVID-19. The method was immunoSEQ multiplex PCR; TCRdb's version includes in-frame clones alone and lacks a portion of them. The sample yields roughly 160,000 clones, around nine tenths seen once. Sample: peripheral blood. The receptors were sampled from a woman between 65 and 79 years old with COVID-19, enrolled during active disease. The CDR3 runs from the conserved cysteine through the conserved F or W. A D gene is named only where the DNA matches it firmly. The size entry is marked missing in some rows and otherwise reads once, few, many or a size class.

j_gene	v_gene	abundance	d_gene	CDR3aa	CDR3nt
TRBJ2-6	TRBV5-4	.	.	CASSVPSSGANVLTF	TGTGCCAGCAGCGTCCCGAGCTCTGGGGCCAACGTCCTGACTTTC
TRBJ1-1	TRBV6-6	once	.	CASSYSRAQGEAFF	TGTGCCAGCAGTTACTCACGGGCCCAGGGTGAAGCTTTCTTT
TRBJ1-4	TRBV28	.	.	CASSLIPDEKLFF	TGTGCCAGCAGTTTAATCCCCGATGAAAAACTGTTTTTT
TRBJ2-2	TRBV5-4	.	TRBD2	CASSGGLAGVPKSTGELFF	TGTGCCAGCAGCGGGGGGCTAGCGGGGGTTCCCAAGAGCACCGGGGAGCTGTTTTTT
TRBJ1-5	TRBV5-6	.	TRBD1	CASSGGTGFNQPQHF	TGTGCCAGCAGCGGAGGGACAGGATTTAATCAGCCCCAGCATTTT
TRBJ2-3	TRBV2	once	.	CASSHRAGGTDTQYF	TGTGCCAGCAGCCACAGGGCGGGTGGCACAGATACGCAGTATTTT
TRBJ2-2	TRBV5-1	.	TRBD2	CASRGLAGGYSGELFF	TGCGCCAGCCGCGGTCTAGCGGGGGGTTATTCCGGGGAGCTGTTTTTT
TRBJ2-3	TRBV9	.	.	CASSVGQAGFGTQYF	TGTGCCAGCAGCGTAGGGCAGGCCGGCTTTGGTACGCAGTATTTT
TRBJ1-5	TRBV30	few	.	CAWSVPLNGNQPQHF	TGTGCCTGGAGTGTACCACTAAACGGCAATCAGCCCCAGCATTTT
TRBJ2-7	TRBV27	few	TRBD1	CASNPGQGIYEQYF	TGTGCCAGCAACCCGGGACAGGGGATCTACGAGCAGTACTTC
TRBJ1-2	TRBV30	.	TRBD1	CAWSVAPDRDLYGYTF	TGTGCCTGGAGTGTCGCCCCGGACAGGGATCTCTATGGCTACACCTTC
TRBJ1-5	TRBV6-5	few	TRBD1	CASSYGTVGDQPQHF	TGTGCCAGCAGTTATGGGACAGTAGGGGACCAGCCCCAGCATTTT
TRBJ1-6	TRBV7-2	once	.	CASSLDSKTGNSPLHF	TGTGCCAGCAGCTTGGACAGTAAGACGGGTAATTCACCCCTCCACTTT
TRBJ1-1	TRBV9	.	.	CASSLSDSYYTEAFF	TGTGCCAGCAGTCTATCGGACAGCTACTACACTGAAGCTTTCTTT
TRBJ1-6	TRBV6-5	.	TRBD1	CASSRDSTYNSPLHF	TGTGCCAGCAGTCGGGACAGTACATATAATTCACCCCTCCACTTT
TRBJ1-1	TRBV30	.	.	CAWSVLTEAFF	TGTGCCTGGAGTGTACTGACTGAAGCTTTCTTT
TRBJ2-1	TRBV20-1	.	TRBD1	CSGDSYNEQFF	TGCAGTGGGGACAGCTACAATGAGCAGTTCTTC
TRBJ2-5	TRBV2	.	.	CASSESNVAETQYF	TGTGCCAGCAGTGAGTCAAATGTAGCGGAGACCCAGTACTTC
TRBJ1-2	TRBV7-3	.	TRBD1	CASSFGQGYGYTF	TGTGCCAGCAGCTTCGGACAGGGGTATGGCTACACCTTC
TRBJ2-2	TRBV15	.	TRBD2	CATSRRRLAGGMNTGELFF	TGTGCCACCAGCAGACGCCGACTAGCGGGGGGGATGAACACCGGGGAGCTGTTTTTT
TRBJ2-3	TRBV7-2	once	.	CASSPGRGVSTDTQYF	TGTGCCAGCAGCCCTGGGCGGGGAGTTAGCACAGATACGCAGTATTTT
TRBJ2-2	TRBV9	.	.	CASSVAPGLTGELFF	TGTGCCAGCAGCGTAGCCCCCGGACTGACCGGGGAGCTGTTTTTT
TRBJ2-6	TRBV5-5	.	TRBD2	CASSSTAGTQYSGANVLTF	TGTGCCAGCAGCTCAACAGCGGGGACGCAATACTCTGGGGCCAACGTCCTGACTTTC
TRBJ1-2	TRBV7-9	.	TRBD1	CASSKGQGWNYGYTF	TGTGCCAGCAGCAAGGGACAGGGCTGGAACTATGGCTACACCTTC
TRBJ2-2	TRBV25-1	.	TRBD1	CASSDLRTGKAGELFF	TGTGCCAGCAGTGACTTACGGACAGGCAAAGCCGGGGAGCTGTTTTTT
TRBJ1-1	TRBV24-1	.	.	CATSDYADTEAFF	TGTGCCACCAGTGATTACGCAGACACTGAAGCTTTCTTT
TRBJ1-3	TRBV10-3	.	TRBD1	CAISEYRGFSGNTIYF	TGTGCCATCAGTGAATACAGGGGTTTCTCTGGAAACACCATATATTTT
TRBJ1-2	TRBV7-2	.	TRBD1	CASSTGTGLLNYGYTF	TGTGCCAGCAGCACCGGGACAGGCCTTCTCAACTATGGCTACACCTTC
TRBJ2-7	TRBV28	.	TRBD2	CASSLTGGDDEQYF	TGTGCCAGCAGTTTAACGGGGGGAGACGACGAGCAGTACTTC
TRBJ2-7	TRBV2	.	TRBD2	CASSEALPSGGISYEQYF	TGTGCCAGCAGTGAAGCGCTTCCTAGCGGGGGAATCTCCTACGAGCAGTACTTC
TRBJ1-4	TRBV6-6	.	.	CASSYRAGRGDEKLFF	TGTGCCAGCAGTTATCGAGCGGGCCGGGGGGATGAAAAACTGTTTTTT